Listed below are T cell receptor beta chains from one sample, sequenced in a study of CD8+ T cells in alopecia areata. Clones were sequenced by immunoSEQ multiplex PCR, and TCRdb holds only the in-frame ones, with some missing. The sample shows tens of thousands of clones, around 90% of them seen only once. The source was CD8+ T cells sorted from blood, collected at week 24, from a patient treated with tofacitinib. The receptor set was obtained from a human donor with alopecia areata. Each CDR3 is given with its conserved first and last residue. Each record gives: J gene, D gene, V gene, CDR3 length, CDR3 protein, CDR3 DNA. D genes are given only for firm matches.

>TRBJ2-7|-|TRBV6-5|15
CASSLGVRSPYEQYF
TGTGCCAGCAGTCTAGGGGTCAGGTCTCCCTACGAGCAGTACTTC
>TRBJ2-1|TRBD1|TRBV10-3|12
CAIREGGPEQFF
TGTGCCATCAGAGAAGGGGGCCCTGAGCAGTTCTTC
>TRBJ2-3|TRBD2|TRBV28|18
CASTPGLAGDPSTDTQYF
TGTGCCAGCACTCCTGGACTAGCGGGGGATCCTAGCACAGATACGCAGTATTTT
>TRBJ2-5|-|TRBV29-1|11
CSVVEAETQYF
TGCAGCGTTGTGGAGGCGGAGACCCAGTACTTC
>TRBJ2-3|-|TRBV7-3|14
CASSLGGGGDTQYF
TGTGCCAGCAGCCTGGGTGGGGGCGGCGATACGCAGTATTTT
>TRBJ1-1|-|TRBV10-2|15
CASSLLREGNTEAFF
TGCGCCAGCAGTCTCCTCAGGGAAGGGAACACTGAAGCTTTCTTT
>TRBJ2-7|-|TRBV27|13
CASSFKASYEQYF
TGTGCCAGCAGTTTCAAAGCCTCCTACGAGCAGTACTTC
>TRBJ2-1|TRBD1|TRBV6-4|15
CASSDGTGGGNEQFF
TGTGCCAGCAGTGACGGGACAGGGGGAGGCAATGAGCAGTTCTTC
>TRBJ2-7|-|TRBV27|13
CASSLRGDYEQYF
TGTGCCAGCAGCTTGAGGGGAGACTACGAGCAGTACTTC
>TRBJ2-4|TRBD1|TRBV29-1|14
CSVVPEQGAIIQYF
TGCAGCGTTGTTCCCGAACAGGGGGCCATCATTCAGTACTTC
>TRBJ2-7|TRBD2|TRBV6-5|15
CASSPGLAGGYEQYF
TGTGCCAGCAGCCCTGGACTAGCGGGGGGGTACGAACAGTACTTC
>TRBJ2-2|-|TRBV4-1|16
CASSQEGGSNTGELFF
TGCGCCAGCAGCCAAGAAGGCGGGTCGAACACCGGGGAGCTGTTTTTT